Sequencing of this T cell receptor beta chain was carried out in a study of beta chain features in type 1 diabetes. One heparinised draw of blood, averaging about 110 mL, came from each donor. Via CD45RO/CCR7/CD25/CD127/CD95/CD27, cells of the CD4+ naive, central memory, regulatory and stem cell-like memory subsets were sorted. About this clone: Its antigen is unknown.

The authors reverse transcribed all of the isolated RNA, so sequencing captured expressed TCRB transcripts. This table comes from immunoSEQ multiplex PCR, and its TCRdb copy is limited to in-frame clones, with some not included. The data contain roughly 730,000 clones, about an eighth of them singletons. Points from the study as a whole: Among patients with Type 1 diabetes, TCRB CDR3s were moderately but significantly shorter in every one of the four CD4+ subsets. Type 1 diabetes patients showed fewer insertions and more deletions at VDJ junctions.

The sample was naive CD4+ T cells from blood. This TCR was recovered from a young man with type 1 diabetes.

CDR3 sequence (DNA): TGTGCCAGCAGTAGGACAGGGCCGGCATACGAGCAGTACTTC. It codes for CASSRTGPAYEQYF. The rearrangement links TRBV6-5 to TRBJ2-7, with 8 bases lining up with TRBD1. After removal of 5 bases from V and 4 bases from J, the junction contained 7 bases not matched to a gene. This CDR3 contains 14 residues. CDR1 is MNHEY, CDR2 SVGAGI, per germline.